This TCR beta chain is drawn from a study of Ad26.COV2.S vaccination and SARS-CoV-2 variants. Whole-study context: Ad26.COV2.S shots went into the muscle once or twice, 56 days apart.

Specified treatment: about 20 received Ad26.COV2.S at low or high dose, single or two shots; 5 received placebo; per-sample allocation not given. Sampling took place 63 days after the first vaccine or placebo injection. Method: immunoSEQ multiplex PCR; TCRdb's copy keeps in-frame clones and lacks some. The repertoire holds under 500,000 clones, with around 92% as singletons. CDR3 length: 10 residues. V dropped 4 bases and J dropped 8 bases, with 3 bases sitting between them. Germline assignment: CDR1 MNHNY and CDR2 SVGAGI (reference sequence). This clone was seen a single time. Its target is not known. Study-wide findings and caveats: Placebo recipients showed lower spike-specific TCR breadth than vaccinees.

This sequence originates from a person aged 18-60 years who received the Ad26.COV2.S COVID-19 vaccine or a placebo. Here the sequenced sample was peripheral blood, taken in a trial of Ad26.COV2.S vaccine versus placebo. The rearrangement uses TRBV6-6 and TRBJ2-1; no firm D call. This CDR3 is CASSSHEQFF. In nucleotides, the CDR3 is TGTGCCAGCAGTTCTCATGAGCAGTTCTTC.